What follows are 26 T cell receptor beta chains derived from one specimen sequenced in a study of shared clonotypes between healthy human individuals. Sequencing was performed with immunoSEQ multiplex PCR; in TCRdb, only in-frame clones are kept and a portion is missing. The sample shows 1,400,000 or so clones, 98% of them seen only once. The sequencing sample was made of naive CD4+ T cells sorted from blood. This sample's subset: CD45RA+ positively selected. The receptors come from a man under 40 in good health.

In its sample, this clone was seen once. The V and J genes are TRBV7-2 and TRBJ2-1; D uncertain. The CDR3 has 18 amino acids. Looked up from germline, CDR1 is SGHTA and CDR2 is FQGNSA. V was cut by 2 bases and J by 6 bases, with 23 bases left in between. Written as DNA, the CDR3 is TGTGCCAGCAGCTTAATCATCCGAGTGGGCGTTGGGGTCAATGAGCAGTTCTTC. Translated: CASSLIIRVGVGVNEQFF.

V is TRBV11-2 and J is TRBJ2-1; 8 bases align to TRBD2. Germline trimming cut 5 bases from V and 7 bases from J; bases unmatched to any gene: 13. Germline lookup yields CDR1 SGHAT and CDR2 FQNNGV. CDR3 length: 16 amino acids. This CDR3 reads CASSTPREGLRNEQFF. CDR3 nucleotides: TGTGCCAGCAGCACACCCCGGGAGGGCCTGAGGAATGAGCAGTTCTTC. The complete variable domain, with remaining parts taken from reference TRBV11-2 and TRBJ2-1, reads EAGVAQSPRYKIIEKRQSVAFWCNPISGHATLYWYQQILGQGPKLLIQFQNNGVVDDSQLPKDRFSAERLKGVDSTLKIQPAKLEDSAVYLCASSTPREGLRNEQFFGPGTRLTVL.

The CDR3 DNA follows: TGTGCCAGCAGTTTAATAGACACTGAAGCTTTCTTT. Its protein is CASSLIDTEAFF. The rearrangement links TRBV28 to TRBJ1-1; D gene uncertain. With 2 bases removed from V and 3 bases from J, the gap between germline ends came to 4 bases. The CDR3 is 12 amino acids. The germline V gene encodes CDR1 MDHEN and CDR2 SYDVKM.

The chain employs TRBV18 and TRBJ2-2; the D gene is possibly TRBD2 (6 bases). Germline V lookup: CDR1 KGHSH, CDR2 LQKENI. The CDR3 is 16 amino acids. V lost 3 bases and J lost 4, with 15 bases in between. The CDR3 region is CASSPLNVGGTGELFF. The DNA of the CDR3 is TGTGCCAGCTCACCCTTGAATGTCGGGGGCACCGGGGAGCTGTTTTTT.

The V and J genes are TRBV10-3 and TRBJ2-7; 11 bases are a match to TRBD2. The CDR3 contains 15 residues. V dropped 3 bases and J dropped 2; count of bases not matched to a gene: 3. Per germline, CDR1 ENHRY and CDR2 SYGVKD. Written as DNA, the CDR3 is TGTGCCATCAGTGACCCACTAGCGGGAGCCTACGAGCAGTACTTC. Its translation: CAISDPLAGAYEQYF.

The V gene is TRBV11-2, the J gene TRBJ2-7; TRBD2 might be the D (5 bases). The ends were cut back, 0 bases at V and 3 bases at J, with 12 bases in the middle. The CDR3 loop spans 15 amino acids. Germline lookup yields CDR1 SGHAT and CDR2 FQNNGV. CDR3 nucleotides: TGTGCCAGCAGCTTAGATCGGGCGACTAACTACGAGCAGTACTTC. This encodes CASSLDRATNYEQYF.

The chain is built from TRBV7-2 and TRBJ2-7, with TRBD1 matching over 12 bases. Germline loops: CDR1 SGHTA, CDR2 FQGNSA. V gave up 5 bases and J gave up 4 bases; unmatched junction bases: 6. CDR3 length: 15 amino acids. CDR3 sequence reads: CASSIGTGGLYEQYF. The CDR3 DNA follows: TGTGCCAGCAGCATAGGGACAGGGGGCCTATACGAGCAGTACTTC.

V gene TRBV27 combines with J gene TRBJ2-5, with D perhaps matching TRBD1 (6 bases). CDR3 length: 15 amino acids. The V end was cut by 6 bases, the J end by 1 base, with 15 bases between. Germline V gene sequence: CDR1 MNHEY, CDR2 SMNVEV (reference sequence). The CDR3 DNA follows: TGTGCCAGCAGCTCCCCCTCACAGGGCCAAGAGACCCAGTACTTC. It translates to CASSSPSQGQETQYF.

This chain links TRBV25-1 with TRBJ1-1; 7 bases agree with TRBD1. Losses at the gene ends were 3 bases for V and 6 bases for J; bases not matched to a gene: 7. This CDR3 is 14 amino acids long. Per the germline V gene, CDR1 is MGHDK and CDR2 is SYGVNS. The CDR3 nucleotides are TGTGCCAGCAGTGAGTCAACAGGGGCGGCTGAAGCTTTCTTT. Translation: CASSESTGAAEAFF.

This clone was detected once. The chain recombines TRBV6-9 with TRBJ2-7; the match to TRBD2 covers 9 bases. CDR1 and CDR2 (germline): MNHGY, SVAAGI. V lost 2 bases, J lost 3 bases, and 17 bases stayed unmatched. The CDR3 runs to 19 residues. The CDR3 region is CASSYRASGNPNCDYEQYF. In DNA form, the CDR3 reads TGTGCCAGCAGTTATAGGGCTAGCGGGAACCCCAACTGTGACTACGAGCAGTACTTC.

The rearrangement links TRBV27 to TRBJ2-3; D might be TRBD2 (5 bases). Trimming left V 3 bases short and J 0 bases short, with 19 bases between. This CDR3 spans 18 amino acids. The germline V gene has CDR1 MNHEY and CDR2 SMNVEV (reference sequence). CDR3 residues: CASSFGFGGGVSTDTQYF. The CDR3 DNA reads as TGTGCCAGCAGTTTTGGGTTCGGAGGTGGGGTTAGCACAGATACGCAGTATTTT.

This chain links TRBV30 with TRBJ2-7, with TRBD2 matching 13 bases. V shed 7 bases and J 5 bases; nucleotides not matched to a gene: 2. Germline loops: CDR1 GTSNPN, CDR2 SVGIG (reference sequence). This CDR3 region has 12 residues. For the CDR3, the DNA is TGTGCCTTCGGACTAGCGGGAGACGAGCAGTACTTC. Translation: CAFGLAGDEQYF.

Here the CDR3 reads CASSPPGTGRSEAFF. The CDR3 DNA reads TGTGCCAGCTCACCACCGGGGACAGGGCGGTCTGAAGCTTTCTTT. The V call is TRBV18, the J call TRBJ1-1; 9 positions match TRBD1. Germline values: CDR1 KGHSH, CDR2 LQKENI. Germline trimming cut 0 bases from V and 6 bases from J; bases unmatched to any gene: 5. CDR3 length: 15 amino acids.

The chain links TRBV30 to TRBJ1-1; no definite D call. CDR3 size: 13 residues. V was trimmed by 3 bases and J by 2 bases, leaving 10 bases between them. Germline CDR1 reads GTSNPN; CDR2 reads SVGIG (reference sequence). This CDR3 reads CAWSQKPNTEAFF. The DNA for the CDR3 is TGTGCCTGGAGCCAGAAGCCCAACACTGAAGCTTTCTTT.

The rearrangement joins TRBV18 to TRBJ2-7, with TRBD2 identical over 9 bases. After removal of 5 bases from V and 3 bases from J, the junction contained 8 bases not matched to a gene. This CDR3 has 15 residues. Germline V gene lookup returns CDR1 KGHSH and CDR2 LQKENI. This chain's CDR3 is CASSSRLAEGYEQYF. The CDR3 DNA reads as TGTGCCAGCTCATCCCGACTAGCGGAGGGCTACGAGCAGTACTTC. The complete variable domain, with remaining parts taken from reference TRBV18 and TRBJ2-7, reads NAGVMQNPRHLVRRRGQEARLRCSPMKGHSHVYWYRQLPEEGLKFMVYLQKENIIDESGMPKERFSAEFPKEGPSILRIQQVVRGDSAAYFCASSSRLAEGYEQYFGPGTRLTVT.

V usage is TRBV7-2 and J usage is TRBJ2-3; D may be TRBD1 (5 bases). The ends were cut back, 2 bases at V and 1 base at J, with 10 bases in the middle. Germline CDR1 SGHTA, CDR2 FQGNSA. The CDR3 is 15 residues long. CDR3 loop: CASSLPRQRTDTQYF. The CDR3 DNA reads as TGTGCCAGCAGCTTACCGAGACAGCGCACAGATACGCAGTATTTT. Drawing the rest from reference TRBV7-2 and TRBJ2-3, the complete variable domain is GAGVSQSPSNKVTEKGKDVELRCDPISGHTALYWYRQSLGQGLEFLIYFQGNSAPDKSGLPSDRFSAERTGGSVSTLTIQRTQQEDSAVYLCASSLPRQRTDTQYFGPGTRLTVL.

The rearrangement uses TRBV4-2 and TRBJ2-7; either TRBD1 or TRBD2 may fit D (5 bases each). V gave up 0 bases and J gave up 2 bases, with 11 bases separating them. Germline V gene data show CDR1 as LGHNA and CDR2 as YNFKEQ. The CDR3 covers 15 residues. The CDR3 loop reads CASSQELRGTYEQYF. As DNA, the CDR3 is TGTGCCAGCAGCCAAGAACTGAGGGGAACCTACGAGCAGTACTTC.

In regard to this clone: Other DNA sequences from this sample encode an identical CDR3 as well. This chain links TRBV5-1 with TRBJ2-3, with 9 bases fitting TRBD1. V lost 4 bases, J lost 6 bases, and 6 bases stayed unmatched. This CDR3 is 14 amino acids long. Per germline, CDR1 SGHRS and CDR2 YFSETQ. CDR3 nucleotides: TGCGCCAGCAGCACGGACAGGGGTGCCGATACGCAGTATTTT. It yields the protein CASSTDRGADTQYF.

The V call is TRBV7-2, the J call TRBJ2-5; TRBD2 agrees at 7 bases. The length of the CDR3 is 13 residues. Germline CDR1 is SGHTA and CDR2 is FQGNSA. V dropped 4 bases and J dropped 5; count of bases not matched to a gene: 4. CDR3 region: CASSSGGLETQYF. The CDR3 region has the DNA TGTGCCAGCAGCTCGGGGGGTTTGGAGACCCAGTACTTC.

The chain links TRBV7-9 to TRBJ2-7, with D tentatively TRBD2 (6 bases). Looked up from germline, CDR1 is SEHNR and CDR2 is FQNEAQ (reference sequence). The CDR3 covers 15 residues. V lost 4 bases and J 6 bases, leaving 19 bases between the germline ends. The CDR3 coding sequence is TGTGCCAGCAGCTCCTCAAATGCCTTGACTAGCGAGCAGTACTTC. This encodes CASSSSNALTSEQYF.

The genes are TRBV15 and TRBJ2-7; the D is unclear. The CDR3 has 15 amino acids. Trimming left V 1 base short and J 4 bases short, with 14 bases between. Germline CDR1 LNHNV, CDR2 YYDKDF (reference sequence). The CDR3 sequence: CATSRVKAPDYEQYF. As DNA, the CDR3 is TGTGCCACCAGCAGAGTAAAGGCGCCAGATTACGAGCAGTACTTC.

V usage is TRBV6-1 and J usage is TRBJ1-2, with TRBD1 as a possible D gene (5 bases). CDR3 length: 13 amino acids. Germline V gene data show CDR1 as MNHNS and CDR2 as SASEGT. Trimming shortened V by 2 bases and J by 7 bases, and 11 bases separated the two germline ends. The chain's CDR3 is CASSEPGPLGYTF. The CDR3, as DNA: TGTGCCAGCAGTGAACCGGGACCTCTTGGCTACACCTTC.

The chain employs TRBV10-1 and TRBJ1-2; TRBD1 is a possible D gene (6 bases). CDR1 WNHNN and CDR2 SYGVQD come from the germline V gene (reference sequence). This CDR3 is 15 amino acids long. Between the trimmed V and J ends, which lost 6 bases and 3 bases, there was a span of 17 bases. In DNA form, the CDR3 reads TGCGCCAGCAGAGCCCGGGAGGGGGTTGACTATGGCTACACCTTC. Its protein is CASRAREGVDYGYTF.

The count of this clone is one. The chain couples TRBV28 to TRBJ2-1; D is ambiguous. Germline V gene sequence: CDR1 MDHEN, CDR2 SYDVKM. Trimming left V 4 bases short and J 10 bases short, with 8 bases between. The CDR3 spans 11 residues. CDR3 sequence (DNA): TGTGCCAGCAGTTCCGGGTGGGAGCAGTTCTTC. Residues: CASSSGWEQFF. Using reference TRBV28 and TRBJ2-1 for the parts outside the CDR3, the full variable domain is DVKVTQSSRYLVKRTGEKVFLECVQDMDHENMFWYRQDPGLGLRLIYFSYDVKMKEKGDIPEGYSVSREKKERFSLILESASTNQTSMYLCASSSGWEQFFGPGTRLTVL.

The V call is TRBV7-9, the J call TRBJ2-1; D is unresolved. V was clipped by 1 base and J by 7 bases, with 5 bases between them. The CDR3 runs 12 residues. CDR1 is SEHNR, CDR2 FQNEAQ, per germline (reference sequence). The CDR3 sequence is CASSLVLNEQFF. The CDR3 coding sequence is TGTGCCAGCAGCTTAGTCCTGAATGAGCAGTTCTTC.

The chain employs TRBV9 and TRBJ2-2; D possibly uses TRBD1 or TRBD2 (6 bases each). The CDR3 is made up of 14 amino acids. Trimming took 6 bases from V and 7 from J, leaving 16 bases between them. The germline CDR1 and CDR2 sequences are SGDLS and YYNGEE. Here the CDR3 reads CASTPRGADGELFF. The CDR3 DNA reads TGTGCCAGCACCCCTAGGGGGGCCGACGGGGAGCTGTTTTTT.